This T cell receptor beta chain appears in the sequencing data of a study of T cells in Graves' hyperthyroidism and ophthalmopathy. This clonotype has only a few counts. Using RNA transcripts as the source, TCR beta CDR3 regions were amplified. The HTBI primer set drove a first-round RT-PCR of the TCR CDR3. TCRdb re-derived calls from the multiplex PCR reads in MiXCR, one entry per CDR3 protein. The data show 530,000 or so distinct CDR3 sequences, 15% to 20% seen once. CDR3 length equals 14 residues. Germline CDR1 is MGHRA and CDR2 is YSYEKL. V was pared by 1 base and J by 9 bases, with 15 bases between.

The sample consisted of blood. The rearrangement uses TRBV4-1 and TRBJ1-1; D is perhaps TRBD1 (6 bases). This TCR was sampled from a woman aged 18-29 years with Graves' ophthalmopathy. The CDR3 region is CASSQGDNGVKAFF. The CDR3, as DNA: TGCGCCAGCAGCCAAGGGGACAACGGTGTAAAAGCTTTCTTT.